This T cell receptor (beta chain) was identified during a study of T cells in Graves' hyperthyroidism and ophthalmopathy. Patients with uncontrolled infections, other autoimmune diseases, pregnancy or lactation were excluded. Germline V gene data show CDR1 as SGHAT and CDR2 as FQNNGV. V gave up 5 bases and J gave up 4 bases; unmatched junction bases: 7. CDR3 length: 15 residues. Amplified TCR beta CDR3 regions derived from RNA transcripts. A set of HTBI primers served as the primers for a first-round RT-PCR of the TCR CDR3. In TCRdb, the multiplex PCR reads were re-called with MiXCR into one record per CDR3 protein. Here the sample spans 270,000 or so distinct CDR3 sequences, roughly 15% being singletons. Study findings and constraints: The model made its ophthalmopathy prediction, and onset followed a median approximately six months later.

Concerning this clonotype itself: The antigen remains unidentified.

V is TRBV11-2 and J is TRBJ1-3; 8 bases fit TRBD1. This TCR was recovered from a woman in her fifties or sixties with Graves' hyperthyroidism that later progressed to Graves' ophthalmopathy. Material: blood. For the CDR3, the DNA is TGTGCCAGCAGCCCAGGGGACAGGTTCGGAAACACCATATATTTT. Protein product: CASSPGDRFGNTIYF.